The clone carrying this T cell receptor (beta chain) appeared a single time. The sample originates from a study of blood T cell repertoires in COVID-19. CDR3 length: 16 residues. V dropped 4 bases and J dropped 6 bases, with 19 bases sitting between them. Germline assignment: CDR1 SNHLY and CDR2 FYNNEI. Original methodology: Amplification of reference gene primers provided the estimated nucleated cell counts. Assay: immunoSEQ multiplex PCR; the TCRdb copy retains only in-frame clones and omits some. V and J calls and clone size are those listed in that table; D and trimming were worked out from the DNA. The sample yields roughly 100,000 clones, 81% seen once.

The source is a man of 80 years or more with active or convalescent COVID-19. Sequencing used peripheral blood. The V call is TRBV2, the J call TRBJ1-5; weak D call: TRBD1 (6 bases). The CDR3 sequence: CASSAKGNRDIQPQHF. CDR3 DNA sequence: TGTGCCAGCAGTGCAAAGGGAAACAGGGATATTCAGCCCCAGCATTTT.